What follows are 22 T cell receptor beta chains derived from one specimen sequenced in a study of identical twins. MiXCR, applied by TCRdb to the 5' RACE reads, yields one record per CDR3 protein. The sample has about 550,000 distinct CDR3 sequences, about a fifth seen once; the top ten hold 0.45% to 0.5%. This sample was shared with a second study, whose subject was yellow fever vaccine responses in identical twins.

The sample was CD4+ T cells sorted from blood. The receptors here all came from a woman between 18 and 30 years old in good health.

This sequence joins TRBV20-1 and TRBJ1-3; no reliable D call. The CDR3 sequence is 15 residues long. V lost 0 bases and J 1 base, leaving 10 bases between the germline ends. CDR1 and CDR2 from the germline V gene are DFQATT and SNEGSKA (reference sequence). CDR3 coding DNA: TGCAGTGCTAGAGAACCCACGGTGTCTGGAAACACCATATATTTT. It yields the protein CSAREPTVSGNTIYF.

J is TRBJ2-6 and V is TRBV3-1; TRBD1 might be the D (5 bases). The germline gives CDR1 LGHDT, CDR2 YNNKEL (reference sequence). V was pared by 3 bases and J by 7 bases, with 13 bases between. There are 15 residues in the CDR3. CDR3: CASSHQGLGANVLTF. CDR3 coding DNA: TGTGCCAGCAGCCATCAGGGTCTTGGAGCCAACGTCCTGACTTTC.

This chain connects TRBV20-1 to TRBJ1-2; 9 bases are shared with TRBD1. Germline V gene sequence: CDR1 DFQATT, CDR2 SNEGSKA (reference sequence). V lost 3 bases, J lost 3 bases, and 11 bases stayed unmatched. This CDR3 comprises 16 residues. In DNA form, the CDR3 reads TGCAGTGCTAGGGGGGACAGGGAGAGTGGGGACTATGGCTACACCTTC. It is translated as CSARGDRESGDYGYTF.

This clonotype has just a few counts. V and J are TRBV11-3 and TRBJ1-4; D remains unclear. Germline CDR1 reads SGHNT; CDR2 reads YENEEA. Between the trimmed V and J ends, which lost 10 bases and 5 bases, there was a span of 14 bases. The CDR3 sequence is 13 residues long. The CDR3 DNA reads TGTGCCACCGGGAAAGGTCCGAATGAAAAACTGTTTTTT. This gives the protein CATGKGPNEKLFF.

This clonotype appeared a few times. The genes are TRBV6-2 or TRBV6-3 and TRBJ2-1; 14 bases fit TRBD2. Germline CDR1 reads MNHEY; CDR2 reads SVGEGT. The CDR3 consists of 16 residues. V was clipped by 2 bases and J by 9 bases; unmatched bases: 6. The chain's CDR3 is CASSYRGTSGSGEQFF. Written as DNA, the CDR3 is TGTGCCAGCAGTTACAGGGGGACTAGCGGGAGTGGTGAGCAGTTCTTC.

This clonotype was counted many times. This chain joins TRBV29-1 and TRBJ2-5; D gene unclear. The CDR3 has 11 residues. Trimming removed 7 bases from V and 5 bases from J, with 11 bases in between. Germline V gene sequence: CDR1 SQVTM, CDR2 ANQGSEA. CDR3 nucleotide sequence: TGCAGCGCCATGATGGGGGAGACCCAGTACTTC. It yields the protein CSAMMGETQYF.

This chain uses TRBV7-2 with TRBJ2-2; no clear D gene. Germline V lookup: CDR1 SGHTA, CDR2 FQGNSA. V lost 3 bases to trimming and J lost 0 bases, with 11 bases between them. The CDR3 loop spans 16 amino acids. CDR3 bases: TGTGCCAGCAGCTTTAATTTACCCTCGAACACCGGGGAGCTGTTTTTT. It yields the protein CASSFNLPSNTGELFF.

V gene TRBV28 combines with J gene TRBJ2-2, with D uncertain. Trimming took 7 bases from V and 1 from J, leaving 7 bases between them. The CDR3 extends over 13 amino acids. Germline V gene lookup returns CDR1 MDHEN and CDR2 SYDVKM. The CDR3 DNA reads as TGTGCCAGCAAGTATAAGAACACCGGGGAGCTGTTTTTT. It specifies CASKYKNTGELFF.

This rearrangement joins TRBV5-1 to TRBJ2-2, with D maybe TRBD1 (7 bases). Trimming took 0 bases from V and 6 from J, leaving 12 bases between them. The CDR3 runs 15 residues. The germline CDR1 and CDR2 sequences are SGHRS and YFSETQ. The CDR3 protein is CASSLGGTAPGELFF. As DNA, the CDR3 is TGCGCCAGCAGCTTGGGCGGGACAGCGCCCGGGGAGCTGTTTTTT.

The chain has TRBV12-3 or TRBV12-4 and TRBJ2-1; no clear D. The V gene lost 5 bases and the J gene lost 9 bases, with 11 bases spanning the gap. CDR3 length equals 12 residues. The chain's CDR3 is CASSGWVGEQFF. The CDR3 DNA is TGTGCCAGCAGTGGTTGGGTGGGTGAGCAGTTCTTC.

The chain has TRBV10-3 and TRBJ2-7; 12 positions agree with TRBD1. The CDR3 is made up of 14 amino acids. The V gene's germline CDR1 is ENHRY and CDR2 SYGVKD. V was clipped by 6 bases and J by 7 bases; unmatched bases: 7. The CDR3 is CAISPGQGAWEQYF. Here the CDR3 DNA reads TGTGCCATCAGCCCGGGACAGGGGGCTTGGGAGCAGTACTTC.

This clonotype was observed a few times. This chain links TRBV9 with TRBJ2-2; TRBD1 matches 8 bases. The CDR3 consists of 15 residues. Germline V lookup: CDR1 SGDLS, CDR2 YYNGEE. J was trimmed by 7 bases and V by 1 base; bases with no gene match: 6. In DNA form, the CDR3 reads TGTGCCAGCAGCGTACAGGACAGGGAGGTCGGGGAGCTGTTTTTT. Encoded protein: CASSVQDREVGELFF.

DNA for the CDR3: TGCAGTGCTAGATTGGACTCAGGTAGCTCCTACAATGAGCAGTTCTTC. Translated: CSARLDSGSSYNEQFF. V usage is TRBV20-1 and J usage is TRBJ2-1; D is possibly TRBD2 (5 bases). CDR1 and CDR2 from the germline V gene are DFQATT and SNEGSKA (reference sequence). V lost 2 bases, J lost 0 bases, and 14 bases lay in between. This CDR3 is built from 16 residues.

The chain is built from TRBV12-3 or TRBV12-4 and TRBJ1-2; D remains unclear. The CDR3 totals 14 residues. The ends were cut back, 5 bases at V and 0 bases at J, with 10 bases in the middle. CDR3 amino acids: CASSHRLSNYGYTF. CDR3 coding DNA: TGTGCCAGCAGTCATAGACTTTCTAACTATGGCTACACCTTC.

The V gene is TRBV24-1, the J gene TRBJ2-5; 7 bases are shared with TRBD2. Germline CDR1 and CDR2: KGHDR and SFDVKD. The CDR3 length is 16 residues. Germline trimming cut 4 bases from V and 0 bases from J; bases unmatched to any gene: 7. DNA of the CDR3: TGTGCCACCAGTGACCCTGGGGGGGACCACCAAGAGACCCAGTACTTC. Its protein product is CATSDPGGDHQETQYF.

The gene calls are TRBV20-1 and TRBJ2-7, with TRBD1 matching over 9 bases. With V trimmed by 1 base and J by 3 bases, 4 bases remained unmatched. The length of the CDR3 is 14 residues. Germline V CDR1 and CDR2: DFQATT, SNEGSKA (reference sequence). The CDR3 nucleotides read TGCAGTGCTAGAGGACAGGGGGGGTTCTACGAGCAGTACTTC. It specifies CSARGQGGFYEQYF.

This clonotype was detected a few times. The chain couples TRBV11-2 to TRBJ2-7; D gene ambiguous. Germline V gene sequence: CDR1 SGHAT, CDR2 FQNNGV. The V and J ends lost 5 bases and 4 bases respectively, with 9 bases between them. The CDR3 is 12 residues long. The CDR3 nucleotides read TGTGCCAGCAGCCCCCAGGAGTACGAGCAGTACTTC. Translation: CASSPQEYEQYF.

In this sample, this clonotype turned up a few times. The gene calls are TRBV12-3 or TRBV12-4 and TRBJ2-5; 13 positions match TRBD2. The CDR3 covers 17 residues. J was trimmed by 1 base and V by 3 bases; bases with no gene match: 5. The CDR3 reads CASSFTGTSGAQETQYF. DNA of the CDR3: TGTGCCAGCAGTTTCACCGGGACTAGCGGGGCCCAAGAGACCCAGTACTTC.

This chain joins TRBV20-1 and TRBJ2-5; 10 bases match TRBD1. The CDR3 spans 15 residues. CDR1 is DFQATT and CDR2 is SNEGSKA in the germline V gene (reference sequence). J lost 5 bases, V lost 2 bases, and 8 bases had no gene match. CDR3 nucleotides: TGCAGTGCTAGACCTCGGGACAGGGGTAGTGAGACCCAGTACTTC. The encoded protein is CSARPRDRGSETQYF.

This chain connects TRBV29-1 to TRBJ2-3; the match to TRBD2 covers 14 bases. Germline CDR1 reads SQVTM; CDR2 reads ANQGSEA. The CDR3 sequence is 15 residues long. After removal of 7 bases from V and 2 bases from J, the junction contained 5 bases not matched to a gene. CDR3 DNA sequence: TGCAGCGCCAAGACTAGCGGGGGGGACACAGATACGCAGTATTTT. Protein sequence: CSAKTSGGDTDTQYF.

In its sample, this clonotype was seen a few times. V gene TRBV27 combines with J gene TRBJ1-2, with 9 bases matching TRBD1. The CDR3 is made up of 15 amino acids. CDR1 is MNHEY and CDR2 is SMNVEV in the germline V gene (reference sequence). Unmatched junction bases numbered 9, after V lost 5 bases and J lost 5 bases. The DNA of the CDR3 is TGTGCCAGCAGTGAAACAGGGGGCGGTGTATATGGCTACACCTTC. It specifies CASSETGGGVYGYTF.

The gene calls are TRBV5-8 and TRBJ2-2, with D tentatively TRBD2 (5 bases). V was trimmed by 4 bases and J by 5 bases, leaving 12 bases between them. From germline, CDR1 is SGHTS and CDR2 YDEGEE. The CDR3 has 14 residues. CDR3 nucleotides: TGTGCCAGCAGCACCTCTCGGGGAACCGGGGAGCTGTTTTTT. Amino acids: CASSTSRGTGELFF.